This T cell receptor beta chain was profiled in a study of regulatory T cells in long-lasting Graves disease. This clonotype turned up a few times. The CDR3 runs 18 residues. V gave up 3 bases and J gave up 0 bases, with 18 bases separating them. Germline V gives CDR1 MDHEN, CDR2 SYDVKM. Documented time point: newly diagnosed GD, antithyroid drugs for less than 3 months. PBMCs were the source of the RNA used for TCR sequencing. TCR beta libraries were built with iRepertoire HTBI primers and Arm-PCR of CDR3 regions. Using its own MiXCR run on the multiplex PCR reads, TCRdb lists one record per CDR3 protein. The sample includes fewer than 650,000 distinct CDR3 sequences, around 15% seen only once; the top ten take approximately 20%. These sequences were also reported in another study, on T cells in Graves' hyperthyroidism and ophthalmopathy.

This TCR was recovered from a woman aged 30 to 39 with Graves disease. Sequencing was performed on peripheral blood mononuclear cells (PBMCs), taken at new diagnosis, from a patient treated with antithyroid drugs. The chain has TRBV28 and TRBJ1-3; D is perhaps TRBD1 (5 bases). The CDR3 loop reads CASSFVNSGILSGNTIYF. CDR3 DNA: TGTGCCAGCAGTTTCGTCAATTCAGGGATCCTCTCTGGAAACACCATATATTTT.